A selection of T cell receptor beta chains follows, all from one sample in a study of CD8 T cells in ankylosing spondylitis. TCRdb used MiXCR to reprocess the 5' RACE reads, holding one entry per CDR3 protein. The sample holds tens of thousands of distinct CDR3 sequences; around 6.2% are singletons and the top ten take approximately 12%. The source material was blood, either unsorted or a sorted T cell fraction (not recorded which). These receptors were taken from a male donor with ankylosing spondylitis or in good health (not recorded which). Each CDR3 is given with its conserved first and last residue. A D gene is named only where the DNA matches it firmly. Clone size, where shown, is once, few, many, or a class for clones that have expanded.

j_call clone_size d_call v_call cdr3_aa cdr3_nt
TRBJ2-3 many TRBD2 TRBV20-1 CSAIGLSSGSGTDTQYF TGCAGTGCCATCGGCCTGAGTAGCGGGAGTGGAACAGATACGCAGTATTTT
TRBJ2-2 many . TRBV9 CASSVAGGPGELFF TGTGCCAGCAGCGTAGCCGGGGGACCCGGGGAGCTGTTTTTT
TRBJ1-1 many . TRBV3-1 CASSQVAQGAWKAFF TGTGCCAGCAGCCAAGTGGCCCAGGGTGCGTGGAAGGCTTTCTTT
TRBJ1-2 few TRBD1 TRBV7-9 CASSLPGTGYGYTF TGTGCCAGCAGCTTACCAGGGACAGGTTATGGCTACACCTTC
TRBJ2-2 many . TRBV9 CASSVEQGGIGELFF TGTGCCAGCAGCGTAGAACAGGGAGGGATCGGGGAGCTGTTTTTT
TRBJ1-2 many . TRBV9 CASSVAELRAGYTF TGTGCCAGCAGCGTAGCTGAACTTCGGGCTGGCTACACCTTC
TRBJ1-1 many TRBD1 TRBV29-1 CSARQGWGMNTEAFF TGCAGCGCACGACAGGGGTGGGGAATGAACACTGAAGCTTTCTTT
TRBJ1-2 many TRBD1 TRBV5-4 CASSWDRGERGYTF TGTGCCAGCAGTTGGGACAGGGGGGAACGAGGCTACACCTTC
TRBJ2-7 many . TRBV2 CASSEDWGSSSYEQYF TGTGCCAGCAGTGAGGATTGGGGTAGTAGCTCCTACGAGCAGTACTTC
TRBJ1-5 many . TRBV5-1 CASRAGNDTVLNQPQHF TGCGCCAGCAGGGCGGGTAACGACACAGTCCTCAATCAGCCCCAGCATTTT
TRBJ2-3 many . TRBV10-3 CAISEISDTDTQYF TGTGCCATCAGTGAGATTTCGGATACAGATACGCAGTATTTT
TRBJ2-1 many TRBD2 TRBV7-9 CASSRGTSGGNEQFF TGTGCCAGCAGCCGAGGGACTAGCGGGGGGAATGAGCAGTTCTTC
TRBJ1-2 . . TRBV4-2 CASSQAVAGFGYTF TGTGCCAGCAGCCAAGCGGTGGCAGGGTTTGGCTACACCTTC
TRBJ2-1 many TRBD2 TRBV10-3 CAIQSPGLAYNEQFF TGTGCCATCCAATCCCCGGGACTAGCTTACAATGAGCAGTTCTTC
TRBJ2-7 many . TRBV29-1 CSVSSGDNYYEQYF TGCAGCGTAAGTTCAGGAGACAATTACTACGAGCAGTACTTC
TRBJ1-1 many . TRBV9 CASSRGGGRGTEAFF TGTGCCAGCAGCAGAGGGGGGGGGCGAGGGACTGAAGCTTTCTTT
TRBJ2-7 many . TRBV11-3 CASSLGEGQSYEQYF TGTGCCAGCAGCTTAGGGGAGGGACAGTCGTACGAGCAGTACTTC
TRBJ1-3 many TRBD1 TRBV12-3/TRBV12-4 CASSFGTGFSGNTIYF TGTGCCAGCAGTTTCGGGACAGGGTTTTCTGGAAACACCATATATTTT
TRBJ2-7 many TRBD2 TRBV20-1 CSAERDPYEQYF TGCAGTGCTGAGCGGGACCCATACGAGCAGTACTTC
TRBJ1-2 many . TRBV5-1 CASSLKSGEAYGYTF TGCGCCAGCAGCTTGAAATCAGGGGAGGCGTATGGCTACACCTTC
TRBJ2-1 medium-sized TRBD1 TRBV27 CASSYLQGNEQFF TGTGCCAGCAGTTACCTACAGGGGAATGAGCAGTTCTTC
TRBJ1-1 many . TRBV29-1 CSVVPRNTEAFF TGCAGCGTTGTCCCCCGCAACACTGAAGCTTTCTTT
TRBJ1-1 many . TRBV18 CASSPTGRRGTEAFF TGTGCCAGCTCACCAACGGGGCGACGGGGGACTGAAGCTTTCTTT
TRBJ2-1 many TRBD2 TRBV29-1 CSAEVTASGIDEQFF TGCAGCGCTGAGGTAACGGCTAGCGGGATAGATGAACAGTTCTTC
TRBJ2-1 many . TRBV10-3 CAIAQGGDDEQFF TGTGCCATCGCTCAAGGAGGGGACGATGAGCAGTTCTTC
TRBJ2-1 many TRBD2 TRBV24-1 CATSDPPGGGYNEQFF TGTGCCACCAGTGACCCCCCGGGGGGGGGTTACAATGAGCAGTTCTTC
TRBJ1-1 many . TRBV29-1 CSAQRNTEAFF TGCAGCGCCCAGAGGAACACTGAAGCTTTCTTT
TRBJ1-5 . . TRBV6-6 CASTVRQDQPQHF TGTGCCAGCACAGTCAGACAAGATCAGCCCCAGCATTTT
TRBJ2-7 many . TRBV27 CASSLHYPVRGVYEQYF TGTGCCAGCAGTCTCCACTACCCCGTCAGGGGGGTCTACGAGCAGTACTTC
TRBJ2-7 . . TRBV25-1 CASSSSGTLTYEQYF TGTGCCAGCAGTTCCTCCGGGACACTAACCTACGAGCAGTACTTC
TRBJ1-6 many TRBD1 TRBV4-2 CASSRDRSIGNSPLHF TGTGCCAGCAGCCGGGACAGGAGCATTGGTAATTCACCCCTCCACTTT
TRBJ2-7 many TRBD2 TRBV6-1 CASRLLAGVDEQYF TGTGCCAGCAGGCTACTAGCGGGAGTGGACGAGCAGTACTTC
TRBJ2-3 many TRBD1 TRBV7-3 CASSRGTARTDTQYF TGTGCCAGCAGCCGAGGGACAGCCCGCACAGATACGCAGTATTTT
TRBJ2-7 . TRBD2 TRBV5-1 CASSALTSGSSYEQYF TGCGCCAGCAGCGCGCTGACTAGCGGATCTTCCTACGAGCAGTACTTC
TRBJ2-5 many TRBD1 TRBV11-2 CASRRPGQDDAKTQYF TGTGCCAGCAGACGCCCGGGACAGGATGATGCAAAGACCCAGTACTTC
TRBJ2-1 many . TRBV5-1 CASSPTSNEQFF TGCGCCAGCAGCCCGACAAGCAATGAGCAGTTCTTC
TRBJ2-1 many . TRBV9 CASSVQDEQFF TGTGCCAGCAGCGTACAAGATGAGCAGTTCTTC
TRBJ2-6 many . TRBV29-1 CSAADSSASGANVLTF TGCAGCGCCGCGGACAGTTCTGCCTCTGGGGCCAACGTCCTGACTTTC
TRBJ2-1 many TRBD1 TRBV11-2 CASSLFAGGDEQFF TGTGCCAGCAGCTTGTTTGCAGGGGGCGATGAGCAGTTCTTC
TRBJ2-5 many . TRBV14 CASSQDPSQTQYF TGTGCCAGCAGCCAAGATCCCTCGCAGACCCAGTACTTC
TRBJ1-4 many . TRBV19 CASSPHAEKLFF TGTGCCAGTAGTCCTCACGCCGAAAAACTGTTTTTT
TRBJ2-2 many . TRBV28 CASSFVTGELFF TGTGCCAGCAGTTTTGTGACCGGGGAGCTGTTTTTT
TRBJ1-5 many TRBD1 TRBV5-1 CASSLGDRDSNQPQHF TGCGCCAGCAGCTTGGGGGACAGGGATAGCAATCAGCCCCAGCATTTT
TRBJ2-1 many TRBD2 TRBV25-1 CASSEFAGGPDNEQFF TGTGCCAGCAGTGAATTCGCGGGAGGGCCGGATAATGAGCAGTTCTTC
TRBJ1-6 . . TRBV4-1 CVSSQVTGSPLHF TGCGTCAGCAGCCAAGTAACCGGGTCACCCCTCCACTTT
TRBJ2-7 . . TRBV15 CATSREAESYEQYF TGTGCCACCAGCAGAGAGGCAGAGTCCTACGAGCAGTACTTC
TRBJ2-1 many . TRBV7-9 CASSLGPRDLHEQFF TGTGCCAGCAGCTTAGGCCCCCGGGACCTCCATGAGCAGTTCTTC
TRBJ2-7 many . TRBV27 CASSSLRPGGMSGYEQYF TGTGCCAGCAGTTCCCTCAGACCCGGCGGGATGTCAGGCTACGAGCAGTACTTC
TRBJ2-2 few . TRBV20-1 CSAGPSTGELFF TGCAGTGCGGGGCCGAGCACCGGGGAGCTGTTTTTT
TRBJ2-2 many TRBD2 TRBV5-1 CASSLEGLAGGTGELFF TGCGCCAGCAGCTTGGAAGGGCTAGCGGGTGGCACCGGGGAGCTGTTTTTT
TRBJ1-1 many . TRBV7-3 CASSLVRGRNTEAFF TGTGCCAGCAGCTTGGTGCGGGGCAGAAACACTGAAGCTTTCTTT
TRBJ2-3 many . TRBV10-3 CAIGEGGHTDTQYF TGTGCCATCGGTGAGGGAGGCCACACAGATACGCAGTATTTT
TRBJ1-1 many . TRBV7-9 CASSPPRVVNTEAFF TGTGCCAGCAGCCCCCCGAGGGTGGTCAACACTGAAGCTTTCTTT
TRBJ2-1 many TRBD1 TRBV15 CATSRTGDLSYNEQFF TGTGCCACCAGCCGTACAGGGGACCTCTCCTACAATGAGCAGTTCTTC
TRBJ2-7 many TRBD1 TRBV20-1 CSAPRQGSYEQYF TGCAGTGCACCCCGACAGGGTAGCTACGAGCAGTACTTC
TRBJ1-1 many . TRBV11-1 CASRPRAPNTEAFF TGTGCCAGCAGACCCAGGGCCCCGAACACTGAAGCTTTCTTT
TRBJ2-1 many . TRBV7-1 CASSSTHGRINEQFF TGTGCCAGCAGCTCTACCCACGGGAGAATAAATGAGCAGTTCTTC